The present TCR beta chain was sequenced within a study of cytomegalovirus exposure and HLA in healthy donors. The CDR3 covers 15 residues. The germline V and J ends were trimmed by 5 bases and 3 bases, with 12 bases remaining between them. Germline loops: CDR1 SGHNT, CDR2 YYREEE (reference sequence). The PCR was carried out with 60 Vbeta primers and 13 Jbeta primers. TCRdb's table, derived via immunoSEQ multiplex PCR, lists solely in-frame clones and lacks some. The sample contains fewer than 90,000 clones, 55% to 80% of which appear only once. This clone was seen only once. The chain uses TRBV5-4 and TRBJ1-6, with D tentatively TRBD1 (5 bases). The specimen was PBMCs. This sequence originates from a man in his forties in good health and CMV-seropositive. The CDR3 nucleotides are TGTGCCAGCAGGGTCGACAGAAACTATAATTCACCCCTCCACTTT. Protein sequence: CASRVDRNYNSPLHF.